This T cell receptor beta chain was captured by sequencing in a study of identical twins. This clonotype occurred many times. Antigen: not known. One entry per CDR3 protein results from TCRdb running MiXCR on the 5' RACE reads. The table records more than 200,000 distinct CDR3 sequences, roughly 10% of them present only once. General observations from the study: Shared out-of-frame alpha sequences (those common to twins) showed excess low generation probability. Analyses based on zero insertions could be partly confounded by invariant MAIT and iNKT cells. Among beta out-of-frame sequences, excess sharing between twins appeared weaker.

Trimming took 5 bases from V and 0 from J, leaving 12 bases between them. Germline V gene data show CDR1 as SGHRS and CDR2 as YFSETQ. The CDR3 is 15 residues long. Sequencing used memory (CD45RO+) T cells sorted from blood. This clonotype originated in a woman in her late teens or twenties in good health. The chain is built from TRBV5-1 and TRBJ2-1, with no clear D. Here the CDR3 reads CASSFAASSYNEQFF. CDR3 DNA: TGCGCCAGCAGTTTTGCGGCCAGCTCCTACAATGAGCAGTTCTTC. The full variable domain, its missing parts supplied by reference TRBV5-1 and TRBJ2-1, is KAGVTQTPRYLIKTRGQQVTLSCSPISGHRSVSWYQQTPGQGLQFLFEYFSETQRNKGNFPGRFSGRQFSNSRSEMNVSTLELGDSALYLCASSFAASSYNEQFFGPGTRLTVL.